Below, one T cell receptor beta chain is given with its context. This sample stems from a study of blood T cell repertoires in COVID-19. Study context: All recovered Cohort 3 donors got two negative PCRs, got clearance, or saw symptom resolution. The study drew acute and convalescent COVID-19 samples from the United States, Italy and Spain. Sample material is recorded as cDNA or gDNA derived from T cells, B-cell-depleted T cells, or PBMCs.

Repertoires were generated with immunoSEQ multiplex PCR, while TCRdb's copy carries only in-frame clones and drops some. The sample lists 150,000 to 200,000 clones; around 83% were seen once. This CDR3 is built from 17 residues. Trimming cost V 4 bases and J 2 bases, with 21 bases left between them. Germline CDR1 is SGHRS and CDR2 is YFSETQ. The sample was PBMCs or T cells enriched from blood (not recorded which). The rearrangement links TRBV5-1 to TRBJ2-5, with TRBD2 as a possible D gene (6 bases). This receptor was taken from a woman aged 40-49 years in a cohort exposed to, infected with or recovered from COVID-19 (not recorded which). CDR3 sequence reads: CASSPLLGGAIQETQYF. DNA for the CDR3: TGCGCCAGCAGCCCCCTACTTGGCGGGGCAATACAAGAGACCCAGTACTTC.